A selection of T cell receptor beta chains follows, all from one sample in a study of blood T cell repertoires in COVID-19. The data were produced by immunoSEQ multiplex PCR, yet TCRdb's version contains in-frame clones alone and is incomplete. The sample shows about 170,000 clones, about 86% of them seen only once. Sequences were obtained from peripheral blood. These TCRs come from a man aged 50-59 years with active or convalescent COVID-19. The CDR3 runs from the conserved cysteine through the conserved F or W. Each record gives: D gene, V gene, clone size, J gene, CDR3 DNA, CDR3 protein. A D gene is named only where the DNA matches it firmly. Clone size appears in some rows only: once, few, many, or a class for an expanded clone.

.	TRBV5-1	.	TRBJ2-5	TGCGCCAGCAGCCCGAACAGGGTGGTAGAGACCCAGTACTTC	CASSPNRVVETQYF
TRBD1	TRBV20-1	.	TRBJ1-1	TGCAGTGCTAGGTGGGACAGGGAAGCTTTCTTT	CSARWDREAFF
.	TRBV6-2/TRBV6-3	once	TRBJ1-5	TGTGCCAGCAGTTACCGGGACATTCAGCCCCAGCATTTT	CASSYRDIQPQHF
TRBD2	TRBV5-1	few	TRBJ2-1	TGCGCCAGCAGCTTGGTTCGCGGGGGGGCCGGGAATGAGCAGTTCTTC	CASSLVRGGAGNEQFF
TRBD2	TRBV7-8	.	TRBJ2-5	TGTGCCAGCAGCTCGGGTGGACTAGCGGACGAGACCCAGTACTTC	CASSSGGLADETQYF
.	TRBV6-2/TRBV6-3	.	TRBJ1-2	TGTGCCAGCAGTGATCACGCTGCGGGCTATGGCTACACCTTC	CASSDHAAGYGYTF
.	TRBV6-2/TRBV6-3	.	TRBJ1-1	TGTGCCAGCAGTGACACAGGGATCACTGAAGCTTTCTTT	CASSDTGITEAFF
TRBD2	TRBV19	.	TRBJ2-3	TGTGCCAGTAGAAACTTAGCGGGGGGCACAGATACGCAGTATTTT	CASRNLAGGTDTQYF
TRBD1	TRBV18	.	TRBJ2-3	TGTGCCAGCTCTAGGGACAGTCCTAGCACAGATACGCAGTATTTT	CASSRDSPSTDTQYF
.	TRBV29-1	.	TRBJ1-1	TGCAGCGGCGACAGGTTCATGAACACTGAAGCTTTCTTT	CSGDRFMNTEAFF
TRBD2	TRBV5-6	.	TRBJ2-3	TGTGCCAGCAGCGTGGACTATAGCGGGAGGGCCGGGGGGCAGTATTTT	CASSVDYSGRAGGQYF
.	TRBV12-3/TRBV12-4	.	TRBJ1-2	TGTGCCAGCAGTTCGTGGACAATTGGCTACACCTTC	CASSSWTIGYTF
.	TRBV19	.	TRBJ2-5	TGTGCCAGTAGTAGGCCAGGGGAGCAAAAGACCCAGTACTTC	CASSRPGEQKTQYF
.	TRBV18	.	TRBJ1-4	TGTGCCAGCTCACCCGACAGGAAGGAAAAACTGTTTTTT	CASSPDRKEKLFF
.	TRBV18	.	TRBJ1-3	TGTGCCAGCTCATCAGGGTTTGGAAACACCATATATTTT	CASSSGFGNTIYF
TRBD2	TRBV11-2	.	TRBJ2-1	TGTGCCAGCAGCTTAGAACCCAGCGGGAGCAATGAGCAGTTCTTC	CASSLEPSGSNEQFF
.	TRBV7-3	.	TRBJ2-5	TGTGCCAGCAGCCCGGCACGAGCGGAGACCCAGTACTTC	CASSPARAETQYF
TRBD1	TRBV6-2/TRBV6-3	.	TRBJ1-1	TGTGCCAGCAGTCGTAGGACAGGGAGAGAAGCTTTCTTT	CASSRRTGREAFF
.	TRBV5-1	.	TRBJ2-1	TGCGCCAGCAGCCCGACGGGGAGCTCCTACAATGAGCAGTTCTTC	CASSPTGSSYNEQFF
.	TRBV9	.	TRBJ2-6	TGTGCCAGCGCCCGGGGGTCCTCTGGGGCCAACGTCCTGACTTTC	CASARGSSGANVLTF
TRBD1	TRBV2	.	TRBJ1-5	TGTGCCAGCCGGACAGGGAGCAATCAGCCCCAGCATTTT	CASRTGSNQPQHF
.	TRBV12-3/TRBV12-4	.	TRBJ1-2	TGTGCCAGCAGTTCCGGGACACTTAATGGCTACACCTTC	CASSSGTLNGYTF
TRBD1	TRBV28	few	TRBJ1-2	TGTGCCAGCAGGAACAGGGGGGGATTTGATGGCTACACCTTC	CASRNRGGFDGYTF
.	TRBV24-1	.	TRBJ1-2	TGTGCCACCAGTGATTTGCAAGGGGGGGACTATGGCTACACCTTC	CATSDLQGGDYGYTF
TRBD1	TRBV3-1/TRBV3-2	.	TRBJ1-1	TGTGCCAGCAGCCCTCGGACAGGGGGGAACACTGAAGCTTTCTTT	CASSPRTGGNTEAFF
.	TRBV18	.	TRBJ2-1	TGTGCCAGCTCGCCGAGCCCAGGCGCGATGCCCTACAATGAGCAGTTCTTC	CASSPSPGAMPYNEQFF
.	TRBV19	.	TRBJ2-7	TGTGCCAGTAGTTCCCGAACAGGCTCCTACGAGCAGTACTTC	CASSSRTGSYEQYF
.	TRBV27	.	TRBJ1-4	TGTGCCAGCAGTTTACTTAATGACAGGAAGAATGAAAAACTGTTTTTT	CASSLLNDRKNEKLFF
TRBD2	TRBV27	.	TRBJ2-1	TGTGCCAGCAGTTTCGACCCTAGCGGGAGTGAGCAGTTCTTC	CASSFDPSGSEQFF
.	TRBV15	.	TRBJ1-3	TGTGCCACCAGCAGAGATCAGCCGGCGGGCGGAAACACCATATATTTT	CATSRDQPAGGNTIYF
.	TRBV11-2	.	TRBJ1-1	TGTGCCAGCAGCTCCGGACTTTTGACTGAAGCTTTCTTT	CASSSGLLTEAFF
TRBD1	TRBV2	.	TRBJ1-1	TGTGCCAGCAGCCGGGACAGGGGCATGAACACTGAAGCTTTCTTT	CASSRDRGMNTEAFF
.	TRBV9	.	TRBJ1-4	TGTGCCAGCAGCCCCCAAGGGGCAGGAGAAAAACTGTTTTTT	CASSPQGAGEKLFF
TRBD2	TRBV4-3	.	TRBJ2-1	TGCGCCAGCAGCCCCAGACTAGCGGGAGTTGGCTACAATGAGCAGTTCTTC	CASSPRLAGVGYNEQFF
.	TRBV27	.	TRBJ2-6	TGTGCCAGCAGTTTACTTGACAGCTACTCTGGGGCCAACGTCCTGACTTTC	CASSLLDSYSGANVLTF
.	TRBV15	.	TRBJ1-5	TGTGCCACCAGCAGAGACCTCGCCGCGGGGGTCCAGCATTTT	CATSRDLAAGVQHF
.	TRBV12-5	.	TRBJ1-6	TGTGCTAGTGGTTTGGACCCCGGGGGGACGAGTAATTCACCCCTCCACTTT	CASGLDPGGTSNSPLHF
TRBD1	TRBV10-3	.	TRBJ2-4	TGTGCCATCAGTGAGTCTAGGACAGGGGGCGCGGGAGGCAAAAACATTCAGTACTTC	CAISESRTGGAGGKNIQYF
.	TRBV11-3	.	TRBJ1-2	TGTGCCAGCAGCTTACCGGGGGGTTATGGCTACACCTTC	CASSLPGGYGYTF
.	TRBV10-3	once	TRBJ2-3	TGTGCCATTAAGGATATAGCGGATCCGTTGGATACGCAGTATTTT	CAIKDIADPLDTQYF
TRBD1	TRBV19	.	TRBJ1-2	TGTGCCAGTAGTCCCCTAGACAGGGACGGCTACACCTTC	CASSPLDRDGYTF
TRBD1	TRBV13	.	TRBJ1-4	TGTGCCAGCAGTTCCCGGGACAGAAATGAAAAACTGTTTTTT	CASSSRDRNEKLFF
.	TRBV6-6	.	TRBJ1-1	TGTGCCAGCAGAGTCGGGTTGAACACTGAAGCTTTCTTT	CASRVGLNTEAFF
.	TRBV2	.	TRBJ2-3	TGTGCCAGCAGTGAGCGGGCGTCCCGGGGAGATACGCAGTATTTT	CASSERASRGDTQYF
.	TRBV6-5	.	TRBJ1-1	TGTGCCAGCAGTAGGGCAGGGAATACTGAAGCTTTCTTT	CASSRAGNTEAFF
TRBD1	TRBV6-6	.	TRBJ2-5	TGTGCCAGCAGTTACGGCCACAGGGGGCCGGAAGAGACCCAGTACTTC	CASSYGHRGPEETQYF
.	TRBV6-2/TRBV6-3	once	TRBJ2-5	TGTGCCAGCAGTCGCCGGGAGAGCCGGGAGACCCAGTACTTC	CASSRRESRETQYF
TRBD1	TRBV5-8	.	TRBJ2-3	TGTGCCAGCAGGAAACTAACAGGGGGCGCAGATACGCAGTATTTT	CASRKLTGGADTQYF
.	TRBV19	few	TRBJ2-3	TGTGCCAGTAGTATGGAGCGGCCAAGCACAGATACGCAGTATTTT	CASSMERPSTDTQYF
.	TRBV13	few	TRBJ1-6	TGTGCCAGCAGTTTCAGGGGTTCCTCGAGCTCCAATTCACCCCTCCACTTT	CASSFRGSSSSNSPLHF
.	TRBV5-6	.	TRBJ1-6	TGTGCCAGCAGCTTGCCTCAGGGGTTCGGTTCACCCCTCCACTTT	CASSLPQGFGSPLHF
.	TRBV9	.	TRBJ1-6	TGTGCCAGCAGCTCCTCCAACGGGGGTGCTTCACCCCTCCACTTT	CASSSSNGGASPLHF
.	TRBV12-5	.	TRBJ1-2	TGTGCTAGTGGTTTGGTCCCCGGGCTCGGGGTCTATGGCTACACCTTC	CASGLVPGLGVYGYTF